This T cell receptor beta chain comes out of a study of cytomegalovirus exposure and HLA in healthy donors listed by TCRdb under 2017. Broadly, across the study: According to an earlier analysis of a few hundred of the donors, about 179 million T cells yielded approximately 120 million unique TCR beta sequences and 276 Gb of sequence data. Typing coverage differed by locus: A, B, C, DRB1 and DQB1 were typed in roughly 629-630 donors, DQA1 in 500 to 550, DPA1 in nearly 610, and DPB1 in just under 490. Both class I and class II loci were covered by HLA typing, at four-digit resolution. A later analysis re-examined previously published TCR beta repertoires from roughly 650 donors and added high-resolution HLA genotyping to investigate patterns of TCR occurrence. An earlier analysis of approximately 630 of the donors applied high-throughput TCR beta sequencing to assess whether each TCR beta V gene segment acted as functional or pseudogenic. Because of strong linkage in the cohort, roughly 5 DR-DQ haplotypes were treated as single units for association and clustering. To predict cytomegalovirus infection status, the study combined high-throughput TCR immunosequencing, statistical association of individual TCRs with disease status, and machine learning. Besides the first cohort of around 700 subjects, a separate validation cohort made up of over 100 different subjects was used. The study aimed to test whether signatures of past pathogen exposure could be identified by cataloging public T cell receptors. All discovery cohort repertoires had been generated on a single sequencing platform. Donor age, sex, ethnicity and CMV serostatus were compiled together with the repertoire data. The genetic ancestry cluster associated with self-reported Caucasian donors included about four fifths of the 398 genotyped donors. Genome-wide SNP genotypes for about 55% of the roughly 670 donors were used in a later genetic analysis, which treated that subset as a discovery cohort. The later analysis used no new phenotypic data to find candidate immune exposures, relying instead on TCR beta sequences and their occurrence across donors. Using immunosequencing, the study profiled T cell repertoires from some 670 subjects and related those repertoires to cytomegalovirus serostatus. Approximately 300 gigabases of sequencing data and approximately 84 million unique TCR sequences were included in an early release covering several hundred HLA-typed donors. Among some 410 genotyped donors of the cohort, an average of roughly 240,000 unique TCR beta nucleotide sequences were sequenced per donor, 15% to 20% of them non-productive.

The cohort consisted of hundreds of healthy bone marrow donors. All cohort members were sampled while nominally healthy, although unrecorded immune exposures were likely present. CMV serostatus was positive for approximately 300 and negative for about 50% of the roughly 700 cohort members, and was not recorded for this donor. A peripheral blood sample was collected from each donor, and TCR beta sequencing was performed on peripheral blood mononuclear cells. The Qiagen DNeasy Blood Extraction Kit was used to extract genomic DNA from the blood cell samples. Based on the germline V gene, the CDR1 and CDR2 sequences are MNHEY and SVGAGI. Trimming removed 0 bases from V and 6 bases from J, leaving 9 bases between the germline ends. The CDR3 goes from the cysteine to the phenylalanine over 14 residues. Kept here is only the CDR3 DNA, which spans 42 bases and is read in frame from base 1. What the study reported, not specific to this receptor: Most TCR sequences were observed very rarely across donors, whereas some public TCRs were present in many individuals. Because some donors lacked HLA typing at each locus, the association tests relied only on the typed subset. The authors suggested that the approach could potentially be generalized to other disease states and immunological phenotypes. An earlier analysis of roughly 570 of the donors showed that most TCR beta V segments appeared in productive rearrangements either about 87% or about 30% of the time, which broadly matched IMGT annotations. A cluster of highly shared sequence variants was judged likely to be a technical artifact of the sequencing pipeline. A later analysis found that most CMV-associated TCR beta chains appeared HLA-restricted, with HLA associations seemingly driven largely by CMV exposure. In a later analysis, around 17,000 TCR beta sequences were associated with specific HLA alleles at a false discovery rate of 0.05. The 87-base-pair reads could not distinguish some IMGT-functional V segments, including TRBV6-2 and TRBV6-3, so those segments were excluded. When HLA alleles, especially DR and DQ, strongly co-occurred, attributing TCR associations to individual alleles was difficult. A later analysis found that TCR association rates varied across HLA loci, with DRB1 alleles showing the most associated TCRs and HLA-C alleles the fewest. V-gene and J-gene trimming of TCR beta chains was associated with a missense DCLRE1C variant in a later genetic analysis, and the association was replicated in an independent cohort. The classifier was reported to diagnose cytomegalovirus status with high specificity and sensitivity in both the original cohort and the validation cohort. According to a later analysis, parvovirus B19, influenza, CMV and Epstein-Barr virus appeared linked to several top co-occurrence clusters. The presence/absence analyses assumed that sequencing depth was roughly uniform across donors, and that assumption may not be true. Because counts were too low, 15 to 20 rarely observed V segments, including chromosome 9 orphons, were left out of the earlier analysis of about 620 of the donors. Compared with equally common non-associated chains, HLA-associated TCR beta chains in a later analysis were more clonally expanded and had lower generation probabilities. Correlated functional status among segregating V segments might be attributable to linkage disequilibrium, but an unknown experimental factor could not be ruled out. According to a later genetic analysis, donors in an Asian-associated ancestry cluster had fewer N-insertions in productive TCRs than the approximately 630-donor mean. A further reported finding was that TCR beta sequences accurately predicted the HLA-A and HLA-B alleles for most subjects in the first cohort. In vitro tests confirmed that a few of the cytomegalovirus-associated TCR beta chains recognize cytomegalovirus antigens. In this cohort, only TCR beta chains were sequenced, and detectable features were limited by the absence of alpha or paired-chain data. A total of 150 or so TCR beta chains were listed by the study as associated with cytomegalovirus. For the cohort, immune exposure information was limited to CMV serostatus.

Library preparation used the immunoSEQ multiplex PCR assay. A mixture of 60 forward primers for TCR Vbeta segments and 13 reverse primers for TCR Jbeta segments was used in the multiplex PCR. The CDR3 region of rearranged TCR beta genes was amplified from genomic DNA with a multiplex PCR assay. Amplified TCR beta libraries were sequenced as 87-base-pair reads on the Illumina HiSeq System. In the authors' own workflow: A later analysis tallied roughly 80 million unique TCR beta chains across the 666 repertoires, and some 10 million of those chains were shared by two or more donors. Raw reads were error-corrected and collapsed into unique sequences with a nearest-neighbor algorithm that merged closely related sequences to remove PCR and sequencing errors. To assign V, D and J gene segments, CDR3 sequences were aligned to IMGT reference sequences. Each retained sequence needed at least a six-nucleotide match to both a V gene segment and a J gene segment. A rearrangement was called productive if the CDR3 had no stop codons and remained in frame with V and J, and every other rearrangement was called non-productive. Following IMGT convention, CDR3 was defined as the stretch from the second conserved V-encoded cysteine to the conserved J-encoded phenylalanine. In an earlier analysis of more than 550 of the donors, sequences lacking an unambiguous match to a single V gene segment were excluded. An earlier analysis of 587 of the donors classified V segments as functional when productive rearrangements were above 56.7% and as segregating when the standard deviation between donors was above 5%. A statistical classification framework was developed to diagnose cytomegalovirus status using the catalog of TCR beta chain sequences. In a later analysis, TCR nucleotide sequences were compared against IMGT/GENE-DB human TR gene sequences so that V and J genes could be assigned. The TCRdist pipeline was used in a later analysis to assign CDR3 sequences and most-parsimonious VDJ recombination scenarios. In a later analysis, each TCR beta chain was defined by its CDR3 amino acid sequence together with its V-gene family, and reads without a unique V-gene family were excluded. A later analysis removed 450 to 600 highly shared, low-generation-probability nucleotide sequences to deal with suspected cross-contamination and a sequencing artifact. A later analysis calculated a clonal expansion index for each public chain from normalized within-repertoire ranks of inferred template counts. In a later analysis, generation probabilities were computed with a VDJ recombination model fitted to out-of-frame rearrangements, and the resulting probabilities were checked against IGoR. Hypergeometric tests were used in a later analysis to score TCR-TCR, TCR-HLA and TCR-CMV co-occurrence, with a repertoire-size bias correction applied to the TCR pairs. A later analysis estimated false discovery rates by permuting HLA or CMV assignments 20 times. A later analysis grouped co-occurring TCRs with DBSCAN, adding TCRdist sequence similarity when clustering within HLA-allele-positive subsets. Repertoires with fewer than 30,000 or more than 120,000 public chains were left out of co-occurrence clustering, as were a handful of repertoires with anomalous nucleotide sharing. The source is immuneACCESS, and TCRdb retained only in-frame sequences with V and J called. Part of the clones is not carried over; for the studies checked, unresolved V genes explain less than half of this, and the remainder is unexplained. V, J and clone size derive from that table, while D and trimming were established from the DNA sequence. This sample comprises about 140,000 clones, approximately 70% of them detected only once. Of the sample, 1.5% to 2% is held by the ten largest clones.

Comments on this clone: No antigen is known for it. Base qualities are missing; no much larger clone stands one base away.

The origin of this receptor is a human donor in good health. Material: PBMCs. The chain couples TRBV6-5 to TRBJ2-1, and TRBD2 may be the D gene, going by 5 matching bases. DNA sequence: TGTGCCAGCAGTTACTCGAGGGCTCGCAATGAGCAGTTCTTC. Translated, this is CASSYSRARNEQFF.